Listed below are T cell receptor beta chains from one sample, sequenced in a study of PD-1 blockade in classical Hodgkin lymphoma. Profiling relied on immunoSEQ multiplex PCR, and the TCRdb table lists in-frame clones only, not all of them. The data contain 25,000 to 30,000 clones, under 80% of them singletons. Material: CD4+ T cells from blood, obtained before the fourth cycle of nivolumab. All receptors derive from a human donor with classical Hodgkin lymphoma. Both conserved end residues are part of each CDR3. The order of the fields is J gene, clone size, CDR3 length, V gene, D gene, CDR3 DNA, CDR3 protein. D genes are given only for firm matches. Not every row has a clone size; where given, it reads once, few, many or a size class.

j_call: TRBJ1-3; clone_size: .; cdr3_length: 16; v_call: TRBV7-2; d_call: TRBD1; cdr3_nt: TGTGCCAGCAGCTGGGGGACAGGGGACTCTGGAAACACCATATATTTT; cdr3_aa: CASSWGTGDSGNTIYF
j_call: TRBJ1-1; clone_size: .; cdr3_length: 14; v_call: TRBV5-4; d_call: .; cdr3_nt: TGTGCCAGCAGCTGGGGGAAAGGGAACACTGAAGCTTTCTTT; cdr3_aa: CASSWGKGNTEAFF
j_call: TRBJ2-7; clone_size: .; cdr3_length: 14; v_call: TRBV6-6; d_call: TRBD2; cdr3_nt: TGTGCCAGCAGCCTTCTAGCGGGGGGCAGCGAGCAGTACTTC; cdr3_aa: CASSLLAGGSEQYF
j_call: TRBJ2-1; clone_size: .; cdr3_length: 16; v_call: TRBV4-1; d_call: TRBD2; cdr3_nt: TGCGCCAGCAGCCTCGGACTAGCGGGAGTAAACAATGAGCAGTTCTTC; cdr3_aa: CASSLGLAGVNNEQFF
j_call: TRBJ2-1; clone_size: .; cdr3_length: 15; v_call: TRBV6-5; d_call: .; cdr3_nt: TGTGCCAGCAGCCCCACGACAAATACTTACAATGAGCAGTTCTTC; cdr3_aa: CASSPTTNTYNEQFF
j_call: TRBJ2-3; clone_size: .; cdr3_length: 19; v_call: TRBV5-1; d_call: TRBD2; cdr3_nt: TGCGCCAGCAGCTTGGTAGCGGGGGGCCACCTCGCGCGCACAGATACGCAGTATTTT; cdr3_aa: CASSLVAGGHLARTDTQYF
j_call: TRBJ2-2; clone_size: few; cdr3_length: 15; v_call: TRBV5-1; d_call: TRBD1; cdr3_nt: TGCGCCAGCAGCCTCGGGACAGGGAGGACCGGGGAGCTGTTTTTT; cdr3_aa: CASSLGTGRTGELFF
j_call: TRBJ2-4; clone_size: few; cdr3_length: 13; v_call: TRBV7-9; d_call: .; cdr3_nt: TGTGCCAGCAGCTTAGGACGCGTGGGCCTTCAGTACTTC; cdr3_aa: CASSLGRVGLQYF
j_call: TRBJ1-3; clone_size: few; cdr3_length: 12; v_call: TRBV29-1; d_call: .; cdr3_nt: TGCAGCGTTGGGGATCCTGGAAACACCATATATTTT; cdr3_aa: CSVGDPGNTIYF
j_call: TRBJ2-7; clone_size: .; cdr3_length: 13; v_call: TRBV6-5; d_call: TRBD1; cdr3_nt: TGTGCCAGCAGCAGGACAGGGTTGTCCGAGCAGTACTTC; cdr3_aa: CASSRTGLSEQYF
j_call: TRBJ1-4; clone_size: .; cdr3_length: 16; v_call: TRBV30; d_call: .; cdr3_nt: TGTGCCTGGAGTGTAAAGGGTTTTCCAACTAATGAAAAACTGTTTTTT; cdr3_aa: CAWSVKGFPTNEKLFF
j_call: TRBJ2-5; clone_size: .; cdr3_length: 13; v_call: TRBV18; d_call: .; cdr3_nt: TGTGCCAGCTCACCGCGTATCGTAGAGACCCAGTACTTC; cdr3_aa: CASSPRIVETQYF
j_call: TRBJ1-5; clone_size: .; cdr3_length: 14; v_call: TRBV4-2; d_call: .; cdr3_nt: TGTGCCAGCAGCCATGCTCAGGGGAATCAGCCCCAGCATTTT; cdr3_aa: CASSHAQGNQPQHF
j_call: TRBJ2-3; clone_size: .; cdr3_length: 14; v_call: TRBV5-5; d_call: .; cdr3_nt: TGTGCCAGCAGCTTCCGGTCCAGCACAGATACGCAGTATTTT; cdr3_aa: CASSFRSSTDTQYF
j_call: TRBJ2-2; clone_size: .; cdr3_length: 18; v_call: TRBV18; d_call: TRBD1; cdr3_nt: TGTGCCAGCTCACCCAACGACCCCTGGACAGGCGGCCCCGGGGAGCTGTTTTTT; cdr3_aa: CASSPNDPWTGGPGELFF
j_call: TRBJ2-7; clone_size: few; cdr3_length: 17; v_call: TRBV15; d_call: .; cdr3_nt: TGTGCCACCAGCAGGAGATCAGGGTTGGTTGCCTCCTACGAGCAGTACTTC; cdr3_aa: CATSRRSGLVASYEQYF
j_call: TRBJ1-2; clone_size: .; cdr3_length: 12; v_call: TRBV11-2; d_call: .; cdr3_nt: TGTGCCAGCAGCTTAGGCTTCTATGGCTACACCTTC; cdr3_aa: CASSLGFYGYTF
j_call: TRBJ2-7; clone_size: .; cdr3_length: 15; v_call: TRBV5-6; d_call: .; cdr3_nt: TGTGCCAGCAGCCGGTGGGGGGGGCCCTCCTACGAGCAGTACTTC; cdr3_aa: CASSRWGGPSYEQYF
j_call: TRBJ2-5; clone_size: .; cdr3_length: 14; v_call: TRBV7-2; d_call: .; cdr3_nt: TGTGCCAGCACCTTTTCGGGAGAGAGGGAGACCCAGTACTTC; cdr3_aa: CASTFSGERETQYF
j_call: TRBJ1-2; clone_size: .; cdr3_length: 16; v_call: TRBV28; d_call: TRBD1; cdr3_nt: TGTGCCAGCAGTTTGGTTCGGGACAGTGATTGGGATGGCTACACCTTC; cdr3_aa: CASSLVRDSDWDGYTF
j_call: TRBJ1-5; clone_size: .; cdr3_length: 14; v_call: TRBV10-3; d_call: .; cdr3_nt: TGTGCCATCAGTGAGAACCCAAGGAATCAGCCCCAGCATTTT; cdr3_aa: CAISENPRNQPQHF
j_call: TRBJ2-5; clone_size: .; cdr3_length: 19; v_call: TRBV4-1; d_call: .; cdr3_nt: TGCGCCAGCAGCCAAGATACCCGGCGCGCTTCGGGTCGTCAAGAGACCCAGTACTTC; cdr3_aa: CASSQDTRRASGRQETQYF
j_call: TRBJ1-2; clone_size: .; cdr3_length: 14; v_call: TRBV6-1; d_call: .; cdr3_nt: TGTGCCAGCAGCCTCTCAAGAGGGGGCTATGGCTACACCTTC; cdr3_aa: CASSLSRGGYGYTF
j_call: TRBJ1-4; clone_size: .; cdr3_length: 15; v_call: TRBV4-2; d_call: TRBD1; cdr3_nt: TGTGCCAGCAGCCAAGGTCAGGGGGCAGGAGAAAAACTGTTTTTT; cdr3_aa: CASSQGQGAGEKLFF